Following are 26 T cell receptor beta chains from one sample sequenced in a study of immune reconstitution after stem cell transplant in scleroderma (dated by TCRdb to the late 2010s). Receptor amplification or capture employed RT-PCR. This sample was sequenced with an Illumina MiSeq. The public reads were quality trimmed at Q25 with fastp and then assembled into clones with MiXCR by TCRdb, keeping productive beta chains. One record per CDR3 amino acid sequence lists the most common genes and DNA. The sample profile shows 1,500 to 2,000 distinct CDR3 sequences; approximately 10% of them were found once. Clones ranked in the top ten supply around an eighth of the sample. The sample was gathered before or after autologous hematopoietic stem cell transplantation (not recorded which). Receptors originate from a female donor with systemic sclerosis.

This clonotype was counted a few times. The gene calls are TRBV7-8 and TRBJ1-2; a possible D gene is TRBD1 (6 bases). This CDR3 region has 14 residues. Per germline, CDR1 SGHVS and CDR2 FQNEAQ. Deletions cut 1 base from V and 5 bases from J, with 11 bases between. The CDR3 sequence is CASSLGGGIYGYTF. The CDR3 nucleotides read TGTGCCAGCAGCTTAGGAGGGGGGATTTATGGCTACACCTTC.

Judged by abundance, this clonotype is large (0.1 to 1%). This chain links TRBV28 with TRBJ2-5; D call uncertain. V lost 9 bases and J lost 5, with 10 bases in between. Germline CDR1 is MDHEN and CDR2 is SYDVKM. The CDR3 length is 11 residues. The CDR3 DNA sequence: TGTGCCAGTGGTAGCTCGGAGACCCAGTACTTC. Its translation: CASGSSETQYF.

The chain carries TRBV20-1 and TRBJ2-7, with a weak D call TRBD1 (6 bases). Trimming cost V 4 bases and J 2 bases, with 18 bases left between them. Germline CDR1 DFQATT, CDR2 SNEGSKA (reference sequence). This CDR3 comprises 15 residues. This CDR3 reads CSATTGTTPTYEQYF. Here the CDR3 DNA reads TGCAGTGCTACTACCGGGACAACCCCTACCTACGAGCAGTACTTC.

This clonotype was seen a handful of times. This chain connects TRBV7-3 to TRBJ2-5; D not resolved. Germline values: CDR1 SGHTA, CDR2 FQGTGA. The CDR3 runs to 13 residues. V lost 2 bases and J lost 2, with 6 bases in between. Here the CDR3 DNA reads TGTGCCAGCAGCTTAGGGCTACAAGAGACCCAGTACTTC. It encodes CASSLGLQETQYF.

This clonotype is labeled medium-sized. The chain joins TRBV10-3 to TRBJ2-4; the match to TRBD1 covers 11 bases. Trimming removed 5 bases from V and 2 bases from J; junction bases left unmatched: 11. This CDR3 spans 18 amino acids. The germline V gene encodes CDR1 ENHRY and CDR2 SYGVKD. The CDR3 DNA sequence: TGTGCCATCAGTCCGGGACAGGGGGAATGGGCAACCAAAAACATTCAGTACTTC. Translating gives CAISPGQGEWATKNIQYF.

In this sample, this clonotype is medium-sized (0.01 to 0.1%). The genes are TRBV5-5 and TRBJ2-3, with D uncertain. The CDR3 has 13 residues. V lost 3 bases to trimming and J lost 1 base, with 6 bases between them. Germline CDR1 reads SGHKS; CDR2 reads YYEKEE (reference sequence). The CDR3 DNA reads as TGTGCCAGCAGCTCCCCCGGCACAGATACGCAGTATTTT. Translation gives CASSSPGTDTQYF. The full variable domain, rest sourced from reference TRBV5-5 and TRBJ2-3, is DAGVTQSPTHLIKTRGQQVTLRCSPISGHKSVSWYQQVLGQGPQFIFQYYEKEERGRGNFPDRFSARQFPNYSSELNVNALLLGDSALYLCASSSPGTDTQYFGPGTRLTVL.

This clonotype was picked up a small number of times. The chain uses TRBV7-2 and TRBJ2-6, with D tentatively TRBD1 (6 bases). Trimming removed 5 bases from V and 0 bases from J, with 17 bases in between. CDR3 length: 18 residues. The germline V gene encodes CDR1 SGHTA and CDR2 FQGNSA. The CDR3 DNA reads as TGTGCCAGCAGCCCCGGGGCAGGGGTCGACTCTGGGGCCAACGTCCTGACTTTC. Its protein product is CASSPGAGVDSGANVLTF. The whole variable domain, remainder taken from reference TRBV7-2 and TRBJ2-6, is GAGVSQSPSNKVTEKGKDVELRCDPISGHTALYWYRQSLGQGLEFLIYFQGNSAPDKSGLPSDRFSAERTGGSVSTLTIQRTQQEDSAVYLCASSPGAGVDSGANVLTFGAGSRLTVL.

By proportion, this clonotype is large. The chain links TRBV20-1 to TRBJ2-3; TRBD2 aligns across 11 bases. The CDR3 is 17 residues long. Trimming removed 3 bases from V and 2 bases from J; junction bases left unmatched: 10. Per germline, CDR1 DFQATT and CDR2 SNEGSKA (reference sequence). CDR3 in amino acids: CSASRSRTSGLTDTQYF. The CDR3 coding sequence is TGCAGTGCTAGTCGAAGCCGGACTAGCGGGCTCACAGATACGCAGTATTTT.

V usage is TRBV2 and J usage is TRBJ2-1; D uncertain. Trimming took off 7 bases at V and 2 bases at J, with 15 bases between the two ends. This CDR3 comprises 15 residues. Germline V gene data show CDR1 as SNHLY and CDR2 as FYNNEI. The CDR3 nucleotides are TGTGCCAGCACTTTGGGCCTGAACACCTACAATGAGCAGTTCTTC. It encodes CASTLGLNTYNEQFF.

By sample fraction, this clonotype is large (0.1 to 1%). The CDR3: CSATGGTSGANVLTF. In nucleotides, the CDR3 is TGCAGTGCTACAGGGGGCACCTCTGGGGCCAACGTCCTGACTTTC. V gene TRBV20-1 combines with J gene TRBJ2-6; 8 bases match TRBD1. Trimming cost V 4 bases and J 0 bases; bases outside gene matches: 2. Germline CDR1 reads DFQATT; CDR2 reads SNEGSKA (reference sequence). This CDR3 has 15 residues.

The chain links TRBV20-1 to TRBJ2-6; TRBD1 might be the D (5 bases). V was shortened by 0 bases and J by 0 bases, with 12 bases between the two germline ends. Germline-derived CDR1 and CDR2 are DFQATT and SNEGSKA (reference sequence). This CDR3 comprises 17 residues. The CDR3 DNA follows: TGCAGTGCTAGAGAAGGACAACCCTTCTCTGGGGCCAACGTCCTGACTTTC. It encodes CSAREGQPFSGANVLTF.

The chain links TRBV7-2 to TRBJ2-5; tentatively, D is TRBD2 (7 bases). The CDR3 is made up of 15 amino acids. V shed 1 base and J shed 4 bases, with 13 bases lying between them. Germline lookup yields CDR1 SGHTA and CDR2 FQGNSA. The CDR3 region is CASSLGREGVETQYF. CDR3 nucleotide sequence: TGTGCCAGCAGCTTAGGGAGGGAGGGGGTAGAGACCCAGTACTTC.

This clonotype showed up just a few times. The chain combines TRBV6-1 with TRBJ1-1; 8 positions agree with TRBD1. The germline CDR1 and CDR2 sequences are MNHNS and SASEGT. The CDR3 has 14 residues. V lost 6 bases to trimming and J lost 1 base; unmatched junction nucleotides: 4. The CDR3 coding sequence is TGTGCCAGCAGGACAGGGGCGGCGAACACTGAAGCTTTCTTT. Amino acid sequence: CASRTGAANTEAFF.

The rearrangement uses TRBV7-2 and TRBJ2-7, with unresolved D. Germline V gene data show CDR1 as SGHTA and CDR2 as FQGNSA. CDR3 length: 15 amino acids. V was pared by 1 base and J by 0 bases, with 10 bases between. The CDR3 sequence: CASSLDPGSSYEQYF. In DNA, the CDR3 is TGTGCCAGCAGCTTAGACCCAGGTAGCTCCTACGAGCAGTACTTC. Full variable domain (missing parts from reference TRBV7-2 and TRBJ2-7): GAGVSQSPSNKVTEKGKDVELRCDPISGHTALYWYRQSLGQGLEFLIYFQGNSAPDKSGLPSDRFSAERTGGSVSTLTIQRTQQEDSAVYLCASSLDPGSSYEQYFGPGTRLTVT.

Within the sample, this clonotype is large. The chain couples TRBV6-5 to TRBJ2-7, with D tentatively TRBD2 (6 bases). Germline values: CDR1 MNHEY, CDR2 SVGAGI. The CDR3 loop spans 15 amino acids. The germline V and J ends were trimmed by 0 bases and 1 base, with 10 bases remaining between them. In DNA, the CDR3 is TGTGCCAGCAGTTACTCCCGGGGGAGATCCTACGAGCAGTACTTC. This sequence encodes CASSYSRGRSYEQYF.

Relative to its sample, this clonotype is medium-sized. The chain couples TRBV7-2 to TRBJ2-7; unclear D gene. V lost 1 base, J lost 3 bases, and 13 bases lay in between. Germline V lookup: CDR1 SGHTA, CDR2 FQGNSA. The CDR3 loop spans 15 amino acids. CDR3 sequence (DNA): TGTGCCAGCAGCTTAGGGGTCTCAACTGGCTACGAGCAGTACTTC. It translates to CASSLGVSTGYEQYF.

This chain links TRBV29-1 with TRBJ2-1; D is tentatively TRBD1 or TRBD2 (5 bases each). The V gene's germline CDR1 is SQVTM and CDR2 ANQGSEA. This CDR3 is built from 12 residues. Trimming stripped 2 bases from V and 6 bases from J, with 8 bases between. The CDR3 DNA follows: TGCAGCGTTGAAAAGGGACCCAATGAGCAGTTCTTC. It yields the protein CSVEKGPNEQFF.

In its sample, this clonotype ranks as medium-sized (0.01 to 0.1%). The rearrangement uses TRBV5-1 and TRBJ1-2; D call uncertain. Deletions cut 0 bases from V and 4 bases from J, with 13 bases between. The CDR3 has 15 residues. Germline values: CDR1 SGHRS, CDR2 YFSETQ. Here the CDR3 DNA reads TGCGCCAGCAGCTTGGGAGAAACTAACGGCTATGGCTACACCTTC. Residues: CASSLGETNGYGYTF.

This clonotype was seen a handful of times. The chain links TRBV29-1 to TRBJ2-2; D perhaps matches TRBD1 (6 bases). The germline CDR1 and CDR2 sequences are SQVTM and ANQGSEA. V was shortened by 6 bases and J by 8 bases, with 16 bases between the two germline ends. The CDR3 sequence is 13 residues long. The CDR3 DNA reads TGCAGCGTCCCCGGGACATTGGAGGGGGAGCTGTTTTTT. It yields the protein CSVPGTLEGELFF.

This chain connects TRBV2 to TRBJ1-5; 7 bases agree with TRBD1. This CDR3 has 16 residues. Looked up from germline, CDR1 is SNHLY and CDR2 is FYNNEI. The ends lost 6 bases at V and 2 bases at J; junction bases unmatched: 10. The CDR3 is CASSDRDWFGNQPQHF. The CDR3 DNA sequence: TGTGCCAGCAGCGACAGGGATTGGTTCGGCAATCAGCCCCAGCATTTT.

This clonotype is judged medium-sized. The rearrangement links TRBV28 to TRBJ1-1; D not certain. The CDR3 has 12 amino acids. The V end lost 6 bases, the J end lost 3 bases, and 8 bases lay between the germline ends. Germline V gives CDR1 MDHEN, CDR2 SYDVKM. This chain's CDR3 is CASSSWYTEAFF. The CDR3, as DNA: TGTGCCAGCAGCTCATGGTACACTGAAGCTTTCTTT.

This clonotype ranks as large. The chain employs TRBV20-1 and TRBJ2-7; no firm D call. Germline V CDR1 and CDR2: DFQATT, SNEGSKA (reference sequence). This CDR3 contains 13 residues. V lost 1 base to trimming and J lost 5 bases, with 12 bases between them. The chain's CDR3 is CSARGEYVDEQYF. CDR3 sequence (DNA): TGCAGTGCTAGAGGGGAATACGTGGACGAGCAGTACTTC.

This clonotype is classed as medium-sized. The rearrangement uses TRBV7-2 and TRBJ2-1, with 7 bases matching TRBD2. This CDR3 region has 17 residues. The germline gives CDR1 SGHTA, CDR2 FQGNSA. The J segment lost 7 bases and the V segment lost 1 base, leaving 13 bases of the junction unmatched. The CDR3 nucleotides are TGTGCCAGCAGCTTAGTCGCTCTAGGTCGGGGGGTAAATGAGCAGTTCTTC. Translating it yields CASSLVALGRGVNEQFF. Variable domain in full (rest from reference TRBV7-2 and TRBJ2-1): GAGVSQSPSNKVTEKGKDVELRCDPISGHTALYWYRQSLGQGLEFLIYFQGNSAPDKSGLPSDRFSAERTGGSVSTLTIQRTQQEDSAVYLCASSLVALGRGVNEQFFGPGTRLTVL.

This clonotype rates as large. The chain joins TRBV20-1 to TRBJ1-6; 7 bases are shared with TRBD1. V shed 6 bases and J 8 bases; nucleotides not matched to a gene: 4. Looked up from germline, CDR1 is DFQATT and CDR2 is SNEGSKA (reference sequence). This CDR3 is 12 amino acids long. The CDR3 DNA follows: TGCAGTGCCCTACAGGGGTATTCACCCCTCCACTTT. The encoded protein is CSALQGYSPLHF.

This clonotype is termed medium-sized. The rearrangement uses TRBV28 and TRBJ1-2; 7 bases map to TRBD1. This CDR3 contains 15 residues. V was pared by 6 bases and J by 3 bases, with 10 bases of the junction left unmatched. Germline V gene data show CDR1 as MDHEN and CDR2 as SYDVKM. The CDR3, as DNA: TGTGCCAGCAGAAAAACAGGGGCCTTTCACTATGGCTACACCTTC. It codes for CASRKTGAFHYGYTF.

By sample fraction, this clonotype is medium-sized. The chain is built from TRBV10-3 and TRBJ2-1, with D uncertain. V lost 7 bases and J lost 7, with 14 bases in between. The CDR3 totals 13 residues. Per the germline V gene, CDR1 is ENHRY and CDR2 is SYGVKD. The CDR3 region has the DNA TGTGCCATCAAGAGACAATGGGATAATGAGCAGTTCTTC. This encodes CAIKRQWDNEQFF.